These 15 T cell receptor beta chains were sequenced from one sample in a study of T cell changes during pregnancy in multiple sclerosis. Generated by immunoSEQ multiplex PCR, the TCRdb table keeps only in-frame clones and is missing some. The sample yields around 61,000 clones, about 90% seen once. The sample consisted of peripheral blood, taken in the third trimester of pregnancy. Receptors were obtained from a female donor in good health, enrolled as a control in a pregnancy study.

V gene TRBV5-5 combines with J gene TRBJ1-6; TRBD1 matches at 10 bases. Germline V gives CDR1 SGHKS, CDR2 YYEKEE (reference sequence). The length of the CDR3 is 15 residues. After removal of 4 bases from V and 6 bases from J, the junction contained 4 bases not matched to a gene. CDR3 in amino acids: CASSRGDRGNSPLHF. The CDR3 DNA reads TGTGCCAGCAGCCGGGGGGACAGGGGTAATTCACCCCTCCACTTT.

The rearrangement uses TRBV4-3 and TRBJ2-1; 14 bases agree with TRBD2. The CDR3 is 15 amino acids. Unmatched junction bases numbered 4, after V lost 5 bases and J lost 7 bases. Germline CDR1 reads LGHNA; CDR2 reads YSLEER. CDR3 sequence: CASSSGTSGGNEQFF. The CDR3, as DNA: TGCGCCAGCAGCTCCGGGACTAGCGGGGGTAATGAGCAGTTCTTC.

This sequence joins TRBV2 and TRBJ2-3; a weak D match, TRBD2 (5 bases). The germline gives CDR1 SNHLY, CDR2 FYNNEI. With 8 bases removed from V and 5 bases from J, the gap between germline ends came to 11 bases. The CDR3 runs to 12 residues. In DNA form, the CDR3 reads TGTGCCAGCTCGGAAGGGAGAGATACGCAGTATTTT. It translates to CASSEGRDTQYF.

The V gene is TRBV7-8, the J gene TRBJ2-7; D call uncertain. Trimming took off 1 base at V and 5 bases at J, with 9 bases between the two ends. The CDR3 runs to 13 residues. CDR1 is SGHVS, CDR2 FQNEAQ, per germline. As DNA, the CDR3 is TGTGCCAGCAGCTTAGTTTCCCGGGACGAGCAGTACTTC. Its translation is CASSLVSRDEQYF.

V and J are TRBV6-1 and TRBJ2-5, with D perhaps matching TRBD2 (6 bases). Germline-derived CDR1 and CDR2 are MNHNS and SASEGT. The length of the CDR3 is 13 residues. Trimming took 11 bases from V and 1 from J, leaving 14 bases between them. The CDR3 coding sequence is TGTGCCGCGGGGTCTAGGCCCCAAGAGACCCAGTACTTC. This translates into CAAGSRPQETQYF.

On this clone: A junction boundary mismatches the germline segment, possibly from a read error. J is TRBJ1-4 and V is TRBV10-3; D possibly corresponds to TRBD1 (6 bases). The CDR3 runs 16 residues. Germline lookup yields CDR1 ENHRY and CDR2 SYGVKD. This chain's CDR3 is CATSSPGAALAEKLFF. The CDR3 DNA is TGTGCCACCAGTTCCCCAGGGGCGGCCTTGGCTGAAAAACTGTTTTTT.

The chain uses TRBV7-8 and TRBJ2-5; D uncertain. The CDR3 extends over 13 amino acids. V gave up 5 bases and J gave up 3 bases, with 10 bases separating them. Germline assignment: CDR1 SGHVS and CDR2 FQNEAQ. The CDR3 region is CASSLPVKETQYF. DNA for the CDR3: TGTGCCAGCAGCCTCCCGGTGAAAGAGACCCAGTACTTC.

The J gene is TRBJ1-1, the V gene TRBV28; tentative D call: TRBD1 (5 bases). The CDR3 consists of 12 residues. Germline-derived CDR1 and CDR2 are MDHEN and SYDVKM. Deletions cut 6 bases from V and 7 bases from J, with 12 bases between. CDR3 sequence (DNA): TGTGCCAGCAGGCTCCCCGGGGGTGAAGCTTTCTTT. Translating it yields CASRLPGGEAFF.

The CDR3 DNA is TGTGCCAGCTCAACAGGGGGCGGCAATCAGCCCCAGCATTTT. This gives the protein CASSTGGGNQPQHF. The V gene is TRBV18, the J gene TRBJ1-5; 9 positions match TRBD1. Trimming took 5 bases from V and 2 from J; bases not matched to a gene: 1. The CDR3 contains 14 residues. Germline lookup yields CDR1 KGHSH and CDR2 LQKENI. Variable domain in full (rest from reference TRBV18 and TRBJ1-5): NAGVMQNPRHLVRRRGQEARLRCSPMKGHSHVYWYRQLPEEGLKFMVYLQKENIIDESGMPKERFSAEFPKEGPSILRIQQVVRGDSAAYFCASSTGGGNQPQHFGDGTRLSIL.

The chain combines TRBV10-3 with TRBJ1-4, with D possibly matching TRBD1 (5 bases). The CDR3 consists of 17 residues. The germline CDR1 and CDR2 sequences are ENHRY and SYGVKD. V was cut by 3 bases and J by 0 bases, with 14 bases left in between. The CDR3 DNA reads TGTGCCATCAGTGATCCGACAGCTGGTGCAACTAATGAAAAACTGTTTTTT. Its translation: CAISDPTAGATNEKLFF.

V is TRBV7-2 and J is TRBJ2-7; 10 positions agree with TRBD2. Looked up from germline, CDR1 is SGHTA and CDR2 is FQGNSA. This CDR3 spans 14 amino acids. With 3 bases clipped from V and 7 bases from J, the junction kept 6 bases outside the gene matches. The CDR3 nucleotides are TGTGCCAGCAGCTTGGCCAGCGGGGGGGCAGAGCAGTACTTC. Its translation: CASSLASGGAEQYF.

The rearrangement uses TRBV7-2 and TRBJ1-2; D is unclear. Trimming cost V 5 bases and J 2 bases, with 12 bases left between them. The CDR3 has 14 amino acids. CDR1 and CDR2 (germline): SGHTA, FQGNSA. Here the CDR3 reads CASSLGSGNYGYTF. CDR3 sequence (DNA): TGTGCCAGCAGCCTAGGCTCGGGGAACTATGGCTACACCTTC. The complete variable domain, with remaining parts taken from reference TRBV7-2 and TRBJ1-2, reads GAGVSQSPSNKVTEKGKDVELRCDPISGHTALYWYRQSLGQGLEFLIYFQGNSAPDKSGLPSDRFSAERTGGSVSTLTIQRTQQEDSAVYLCASSLGSGNYGYTFGSGTRLTVV.

This clone was counted only a few times. The V call is TRBV7-3, the J call TRBJ1-6; D unresolved. Trimming left V 5 bases short and J 10 bases short, with 12 bases between. The CDR3 runs 13 residues. Germline values: CDR1 SGHTA, CDR2 FQGTGA. The CDR3 nucleotides read TGTGCCAGCAGCCAAAACAGAAGGTCACCCCTCCACTTT. Translated, it gives CASSQNRRSPLHF. The full variable domain, completed using reference TRBV7-3 and TRBJ1-6, is GAGVSQTPSNKVTEKGKYVELRCDPISGHTALYWYRQSLGQGPEFLIYFQGTGAADDSGLPNDRFFAVRPEGSVSTLKIQRTERGDSAVYLCASSQNRRSPLHFGNGTRLTVT.

The chain has TRBV7-6 and TRBJ1-1, with D perhaps matching TRBD1 (6 bases). Looked up from germline, CDR1 is SGHVS and CDR2 is FNYEAQ. Trimming left V 5 bases short and J 4 bases short, with 17 bases between. The CDR3 contains 15 residues. CDR3 sequence: CASSTPRGSLTEAFF. The CDR3 DNA follows: TGTGCCAGCAGCACACCCAGGGGTTCTCTCACTGAAGCTTTCTTT.

This sequence joins TRBV4-3 and TRBJ1-2; D remains ambiguous. CDR1 and CDR2 from the germline V gene are LGHNA and YSLEER. The CDR3 length is 15 residues. V gave up 0 bases and J gave up 6 bases, with 14 bases separating them. The CDR3 is CASSQDTSWANGYTF. The CDR3 DNA reads TGCGCCAGCAGCCAAGATACAAGCTGGGCTAATGGCTACACCTTC.